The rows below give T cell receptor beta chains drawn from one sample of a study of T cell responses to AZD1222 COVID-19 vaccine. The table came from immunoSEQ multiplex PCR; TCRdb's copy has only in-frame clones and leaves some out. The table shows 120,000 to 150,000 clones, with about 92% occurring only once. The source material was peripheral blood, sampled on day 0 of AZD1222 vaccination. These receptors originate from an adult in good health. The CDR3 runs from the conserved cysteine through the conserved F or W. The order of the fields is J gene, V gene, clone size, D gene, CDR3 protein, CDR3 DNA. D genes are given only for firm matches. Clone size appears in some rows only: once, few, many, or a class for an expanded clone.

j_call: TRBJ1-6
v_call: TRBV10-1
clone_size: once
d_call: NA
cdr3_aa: CASSAQGNSPLHF
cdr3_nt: TGCGCCAGCTCGGCACAGGGTAATTCACCCCTCCACTTT

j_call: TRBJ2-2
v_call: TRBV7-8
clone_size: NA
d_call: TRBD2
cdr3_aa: CASSGTSGGLNTGELFF
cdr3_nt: TGTGCCAGCAGCGGGACTAGCGGGGGGCTGAACACCGGGGAGCTGTTTTTT

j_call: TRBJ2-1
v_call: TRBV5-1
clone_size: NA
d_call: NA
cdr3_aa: CASSFIGSGAYNEQFF
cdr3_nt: TGCGCCAGCAGCTTTATCGGTAGCGGAGCCTACAATGAGCAGTTCTTC

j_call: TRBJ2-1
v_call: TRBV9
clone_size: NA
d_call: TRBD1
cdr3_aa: CASSETGDSYNEQFF
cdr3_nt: TGTGCCAGCAGCGAGACAGGGGACTCCTACAATGAGCAGTTCTTC

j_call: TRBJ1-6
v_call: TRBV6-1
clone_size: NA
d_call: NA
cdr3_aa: CASSEGSGNSPLHF
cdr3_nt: TGTGCCAGCAGTGAGGGGTCGGGTAATTCACCCCTCCACTTT

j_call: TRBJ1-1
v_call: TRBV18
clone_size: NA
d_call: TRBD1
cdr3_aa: CASSPPGQGRAEAFF
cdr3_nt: TGTGCCAGCTCACCCCCGGGACAGGGGAGGGCTGAAGCTTTCTTT

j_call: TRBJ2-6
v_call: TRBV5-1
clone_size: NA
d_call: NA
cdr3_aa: CASSLALHGTPDSGANVLTF
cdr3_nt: TGCGCCAGCAGCTTGGCCCTACACGGAACACCGGATTCTGGGGCCAACGTCCTGACTTTC

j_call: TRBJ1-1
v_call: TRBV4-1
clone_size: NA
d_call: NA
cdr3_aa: CASSQDRAARAAFF
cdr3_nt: TGCGCCAGCAGCCAAGATCGGGCTGCACGGGCAGCTTTCTTT

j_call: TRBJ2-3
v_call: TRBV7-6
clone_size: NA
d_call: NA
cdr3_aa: CATKLSGNTDTQYF
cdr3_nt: TGTGCCACTAAGCTTAGCGGCAACACAGATACGCAGTATTTT

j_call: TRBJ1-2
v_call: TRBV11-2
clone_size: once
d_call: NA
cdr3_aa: CASSSPRQFYGYTF
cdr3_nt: TGTGCCAGCAGTTCCCCCCGACAGTTCTATGGCTACACCTTC

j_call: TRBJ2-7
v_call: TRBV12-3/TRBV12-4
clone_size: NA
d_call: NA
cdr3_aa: CASSFEGVNEQYF
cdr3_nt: TGTGCCAGCAGTTTCGAGGGGGTCAACGAGCAGTACTTC

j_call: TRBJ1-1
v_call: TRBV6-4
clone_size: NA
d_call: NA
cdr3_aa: CASSESLRTEAFF
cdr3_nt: TGTGCCAGCAGTGAAAGCCTGAGGACTGAAGCTTTCTTT

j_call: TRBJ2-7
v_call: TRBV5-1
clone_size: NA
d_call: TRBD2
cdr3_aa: CASRPGTSGGSSYEQYF
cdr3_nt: TGCGCCAGCAGACCCGGGACTAGCGGGGGAAGCTCCTACGAGCAGTACTTC

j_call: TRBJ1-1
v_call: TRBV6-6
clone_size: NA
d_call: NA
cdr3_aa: CASSYLRSARGTEAFF
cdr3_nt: TGTGCCAGCAGTTACTTGAGGTCCGCGAGAGGGACTGAAGCTTTCTTT

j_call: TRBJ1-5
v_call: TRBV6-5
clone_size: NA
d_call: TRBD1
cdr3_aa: CASSYQRTGDQPQHF
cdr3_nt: TGTGCCAGCAGTTACCAGAGGACAGGGGATCAGCCCCAGCATTTT

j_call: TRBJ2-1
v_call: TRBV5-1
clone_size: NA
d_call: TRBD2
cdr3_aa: CASSSLAGGRNEQFF
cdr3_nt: TGCGCCAGCAGCTCCCTAGCGGGAGGGCGAAATGAGCAGTTCTTC

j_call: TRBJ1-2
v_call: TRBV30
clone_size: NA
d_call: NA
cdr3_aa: CAWRRTETGYTF
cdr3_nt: TGTGCCTGGAGGAGGACCGAGACGGGCTACACCTTC

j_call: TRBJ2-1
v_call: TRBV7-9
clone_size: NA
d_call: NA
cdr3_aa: CASSFGAGRDEQFF
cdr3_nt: TGTGCCAGCAGCTTTGGGGCAGGTAGAGATGAGCAGTTCTTC

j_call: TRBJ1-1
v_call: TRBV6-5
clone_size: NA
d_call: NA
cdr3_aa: CASRLTLNTEAFF
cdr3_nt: TGTGCCAGCAGGCTCACTCTGAACACTGAAGCTTTCTTT

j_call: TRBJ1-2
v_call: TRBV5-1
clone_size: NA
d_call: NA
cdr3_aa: CASSLDTYGYTF
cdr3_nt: TGCGCCAGCAGCTTGGACACCTATGGCTACACCTTC

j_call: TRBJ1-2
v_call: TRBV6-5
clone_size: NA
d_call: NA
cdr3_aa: CASSPIAVGYGYTF
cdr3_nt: TGTGCCAGCAGCCCCATTGCGGTGGGCTATGGCTACACCTTC

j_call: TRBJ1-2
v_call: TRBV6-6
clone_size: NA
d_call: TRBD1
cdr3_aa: CASSRPGQMYGYTF
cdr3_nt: TGTGCCAGCAGCCGACCGGGACAGATGTATGGCTACACCTTC

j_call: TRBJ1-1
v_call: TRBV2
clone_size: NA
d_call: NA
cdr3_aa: CASSAGTGAPYTEAFF
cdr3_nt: TGTGCCAGCAGTGCCGGGACCGGAGCCCCCTACACTGAAGCTTTCTTT

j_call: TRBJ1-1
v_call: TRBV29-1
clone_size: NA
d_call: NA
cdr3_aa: CSVGAGWNTEAFF
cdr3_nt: TGCAGCGTTGGGGCGGGGTGGAACACTGAAGCTTTCTTT

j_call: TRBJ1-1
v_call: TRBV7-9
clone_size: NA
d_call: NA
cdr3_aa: CASSRQGNTEAFF
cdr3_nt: TGTGCCAGCAGCCGCCAGGGAAACACTGAAGCTTTCTTT

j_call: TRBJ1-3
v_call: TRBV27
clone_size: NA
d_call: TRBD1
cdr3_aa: CASRTGAGNTIYF
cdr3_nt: TGTGCCAGCAGGACAGGGGCTGGAAACACCATATATTTT

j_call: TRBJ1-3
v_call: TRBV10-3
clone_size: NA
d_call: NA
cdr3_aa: CAALGGSTGNTIYF
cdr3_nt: TGTGCCGCCTTAGGAGGGAGCACTGGAAACACCATATATTTT

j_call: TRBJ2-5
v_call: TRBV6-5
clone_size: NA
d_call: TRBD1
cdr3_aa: CASTWTGASGETQYF
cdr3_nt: TGTGCCAGCACCTGGACAGGGGCCTCAGGTGAGACCCAGTACTTC

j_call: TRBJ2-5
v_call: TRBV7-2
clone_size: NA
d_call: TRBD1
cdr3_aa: CASSLAYGQGARETQYF
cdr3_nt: TGTGCCAGCAGCTTAGCTTACGGCCAGGGGGCTCGAGAGACCCAGTACTTC

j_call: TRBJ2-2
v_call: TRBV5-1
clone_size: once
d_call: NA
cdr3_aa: CASSLAPSDRGTGELFF
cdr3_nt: TGCGCCAGCAGCTTGGCCCCTAGCGATAGGGGCACCGGGGAGCTGTTTTTT

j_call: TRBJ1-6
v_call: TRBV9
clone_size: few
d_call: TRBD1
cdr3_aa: CASTEGTGYSPLHF
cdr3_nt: TGTGCCAGCACCGAGGGGACAGGCTATTCACCCCTCCACTTT

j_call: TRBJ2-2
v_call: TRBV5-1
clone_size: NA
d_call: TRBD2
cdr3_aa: CASSKGLAGNTGELFF
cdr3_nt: TGCGCCAGCAGCAAGGGACTAGCGGGAAACACCGGGGAGCTGTTTTTT

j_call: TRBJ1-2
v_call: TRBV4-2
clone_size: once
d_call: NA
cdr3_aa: CASSQDFTGLANYGYTF
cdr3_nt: TGTGCCAGCAGCCAGGATTTTACAGGGTTGGCTAACTATGGCTACACCTTC

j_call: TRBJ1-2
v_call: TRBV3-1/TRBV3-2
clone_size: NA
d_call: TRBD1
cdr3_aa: CASSQTGSTGYTF
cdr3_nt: TGTGCCAGCAGCCAGACAGGGTCGACTGGCTACACCTTC

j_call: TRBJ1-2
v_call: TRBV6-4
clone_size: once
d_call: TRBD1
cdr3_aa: CASSAGQGGNGYTF
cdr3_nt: TGTGCCAGCAGCGCGGGACAGGGGGGAAATGGCTACACCTTC

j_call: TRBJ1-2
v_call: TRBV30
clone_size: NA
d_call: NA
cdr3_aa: CAWTKPRQHGYTF
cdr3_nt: TGTGCCTGGACCAAGCCTCGACAGCATGGCTACACCTTC

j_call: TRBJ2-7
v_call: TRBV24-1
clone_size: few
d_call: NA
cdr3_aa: CATSDLIQIPYEQYF
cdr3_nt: TGTGCCACCAGTGATTTAATACAGATCCCCTACGAGCAGTACTTC

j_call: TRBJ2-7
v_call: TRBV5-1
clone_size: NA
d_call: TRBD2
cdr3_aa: CASSLTSGSAYEQYF
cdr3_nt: TGCGCCAGCAGCTTAACTAGCGGGAGCGCCTACGAGCAGTACTTC

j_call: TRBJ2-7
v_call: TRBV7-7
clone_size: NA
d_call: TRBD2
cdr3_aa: CASSLGGLAGNEQYF
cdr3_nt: TGTGCTAGCAGCTTAGGGGGTCTAGCGGGAAACGAGCAGTACTTC

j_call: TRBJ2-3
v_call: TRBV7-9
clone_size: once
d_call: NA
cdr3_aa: CASSRDTDGTDTQYF
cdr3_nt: TGTGCCAGCAGCCGGGACACCGACGGCACAGATACGCAGTATTTT

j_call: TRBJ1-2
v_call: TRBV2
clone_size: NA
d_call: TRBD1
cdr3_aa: CASRTGASYGYTF
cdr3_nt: TGTGCCAGCCGTACAGGGGCGTCGTATGGCTACACCTTC

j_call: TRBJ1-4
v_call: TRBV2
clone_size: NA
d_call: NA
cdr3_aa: CATQDRDTNEKLFF
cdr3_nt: TGTGCCACCCAAGACCGGGACACTAATGAAAAACTGTTTTTT

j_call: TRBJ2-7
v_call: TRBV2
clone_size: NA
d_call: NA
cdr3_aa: CASMGQGSDEQYF
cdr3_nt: TGTGCCAGCATGGGGCAGGGGAGTGACGAGCAGTACTTC

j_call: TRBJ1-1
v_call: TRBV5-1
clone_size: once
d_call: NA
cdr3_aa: CASSLGAEAFF
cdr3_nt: TGCGCCAGCAGCTTGGGTGCGGAAGCTTTCTTT

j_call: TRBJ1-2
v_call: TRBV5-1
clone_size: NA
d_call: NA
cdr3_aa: CASSLSPGRNYGYTF
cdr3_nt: TGCGCCAGCAGCCTATCACCGGGACGCAACTATGGCTACACCTTC

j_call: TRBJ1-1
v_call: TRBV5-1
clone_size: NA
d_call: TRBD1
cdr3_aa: CASSLATGRDTEAFF
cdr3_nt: TGCGCCAGCAGCTTGGCGACAGGGAGGGACACTGAAGCTTTCTTT

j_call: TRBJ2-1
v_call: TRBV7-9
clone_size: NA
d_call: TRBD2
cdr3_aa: CASSLVLGLGSSNEQFF
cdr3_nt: TGTGCCAGCAGCTTAGTTCTGGGACTAGGTTCTTCCAATGAGCAGTTCTTC

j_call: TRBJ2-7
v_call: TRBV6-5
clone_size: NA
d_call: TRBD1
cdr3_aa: CASRGQPRVYEQYF
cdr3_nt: TGTGCCAGCAGGGGACAGCCCCGGGTTTACGAGCAGTACTTC

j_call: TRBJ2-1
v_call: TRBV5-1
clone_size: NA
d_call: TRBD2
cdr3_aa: CASSFTPAEGLAVEQFF
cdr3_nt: TGCGCCAGCAGCTTCACACCCGCAGAGGGACTAGCGGTAGAGCAGTTCTTC

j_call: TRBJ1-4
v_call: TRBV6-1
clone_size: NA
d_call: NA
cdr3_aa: CASSDRSSGGEKLFF
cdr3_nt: TGTGCCAGCAGTGACAGATCGTCGGGTGGTGAAAAACTGTTTTTT

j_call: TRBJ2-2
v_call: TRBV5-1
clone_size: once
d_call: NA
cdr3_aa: CASRTENTGELFF
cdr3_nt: TGCGCCAGCAGGACAGAGAACACCGGGGAGCTGTTTTTT

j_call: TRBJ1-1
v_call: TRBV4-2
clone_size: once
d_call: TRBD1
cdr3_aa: CASSPRTGTNTEAFF
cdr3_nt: TGTGCCAGCAGCCCGAGGACAGGCACGAACACTGAAGCTTTCTTT

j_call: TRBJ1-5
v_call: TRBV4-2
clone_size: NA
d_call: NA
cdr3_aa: CASSQDVGMSYQPQHF
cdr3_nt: TGTGCCAGCAGCCAAGATGTGGGGATGAGTTATCAGCCCCAGCATTTT